This T cell receptor (beta chain) was identified in a study of blood T cell repertoires in COVID-19. The CDR3 is made up of 17 amino acids. CDR1 is MDHEN, CDR2 SYDVKM, per germline. V was pared by 5 bases and J by 2 bases, with 12 bases of the junction left unmatched. Clones were read by immunoSEQ multiplex PCR, and TCRdb kept only the in-frame ones, dropping some. The table records about 240,000 clones, about 83% of them present only once. The source of this sequence is a man older than 75 with acute or convalescent COVID-19. Sequenced: peripheral blood. The V gene is TRBV28, the J gene TRBJ2-3, with TRBD2 matching 8 bases. CDR3 protein: CASSPSPGGGTTDTQYF. In DNA form, the CDR3 reads TGTGCCAGCAGTCCCAGCCCCGGCGGGGGGACCACAGATACGCAGTATTTT.